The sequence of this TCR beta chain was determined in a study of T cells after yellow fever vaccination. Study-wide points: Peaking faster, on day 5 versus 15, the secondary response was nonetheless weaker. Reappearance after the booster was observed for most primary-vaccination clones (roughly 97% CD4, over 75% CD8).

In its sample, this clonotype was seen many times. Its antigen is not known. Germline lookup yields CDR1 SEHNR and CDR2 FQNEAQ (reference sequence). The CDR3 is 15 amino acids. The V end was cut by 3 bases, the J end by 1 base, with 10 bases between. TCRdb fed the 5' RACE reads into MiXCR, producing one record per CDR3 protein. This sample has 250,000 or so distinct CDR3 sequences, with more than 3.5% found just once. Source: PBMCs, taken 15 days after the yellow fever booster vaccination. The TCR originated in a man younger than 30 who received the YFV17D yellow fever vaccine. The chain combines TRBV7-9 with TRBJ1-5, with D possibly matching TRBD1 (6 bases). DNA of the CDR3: TGTGCCAGCAGCTTGGGGGACATCAGCAATCAGCCCCAGCATTTT. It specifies CASSLGDISNQPQHF.